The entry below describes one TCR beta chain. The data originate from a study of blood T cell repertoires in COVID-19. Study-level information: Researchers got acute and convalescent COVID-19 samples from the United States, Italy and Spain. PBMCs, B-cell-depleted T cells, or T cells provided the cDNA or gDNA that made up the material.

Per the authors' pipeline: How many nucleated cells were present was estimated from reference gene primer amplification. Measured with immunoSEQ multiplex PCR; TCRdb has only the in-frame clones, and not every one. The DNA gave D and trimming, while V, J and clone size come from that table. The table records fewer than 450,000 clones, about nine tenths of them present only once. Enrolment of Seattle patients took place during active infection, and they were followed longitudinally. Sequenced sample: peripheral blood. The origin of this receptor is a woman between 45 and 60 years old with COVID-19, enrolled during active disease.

The CDR3 is CASTAGSTDTQYF. The CDR3 coding sequence is TGTGCCAGCACCGCGGGGAGCACAGATACGCAGTATTTT. V gene TRBV7-9 combines with J gene TRBJ2-3, with D possibly being TRBD2 (6 bases). Between the trimmed V and J ends, which lost 7 bases and 0 bases, there was a span of 8 bases. Per the germline V gene, CDR1 is SEHNR and CDR2 is FQNEAQ (reference sequence). The CDR3 spans 13 residues.